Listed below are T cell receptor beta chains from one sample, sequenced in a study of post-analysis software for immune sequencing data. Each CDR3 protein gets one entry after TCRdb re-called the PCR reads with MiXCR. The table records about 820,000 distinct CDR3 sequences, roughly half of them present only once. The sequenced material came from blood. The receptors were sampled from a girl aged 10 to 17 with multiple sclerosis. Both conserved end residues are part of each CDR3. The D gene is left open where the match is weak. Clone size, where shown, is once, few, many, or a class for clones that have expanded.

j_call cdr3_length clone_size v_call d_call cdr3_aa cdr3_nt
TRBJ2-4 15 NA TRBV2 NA CASSPLGLGKNIQYF TGTGCCAGCAGTCCCCTCGGTCTGGGCAAAAACATTCAGTACTTC
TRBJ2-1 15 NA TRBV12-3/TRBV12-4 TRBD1 CASSFPGTGGYEQFF TGTGCCAGCAGTTTCCCCGGGACAGGGGGATATGAGCAGTTCTTC
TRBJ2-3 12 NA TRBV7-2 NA CASSRVTDTQYF TGTGCCAGCAGCCGCGTCACAGATACGCAGTATTTT
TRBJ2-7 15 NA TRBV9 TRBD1 CASSRAGQGYYEQYF TGTGCCAGCAGCCGAGCCGGACAGGGATACTACGAGCAGTACTTC
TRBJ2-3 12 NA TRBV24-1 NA CATGEGTDTQYF TGTGCCACTGGAGAGGGCACAGATACGCAGTATTTT
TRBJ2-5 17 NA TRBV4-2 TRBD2 CASSQEVAGGSPETQYF TGTGCCAGCAGCCAAGAGGTGGCGGGGGGATCACCAGAGACCCAGTACTTC
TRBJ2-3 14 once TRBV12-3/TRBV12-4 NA CASSLAPLTDTQYF TGTGCCAGCAGTCTAGCGCCGCTCACAGATACGCAGTATTTT
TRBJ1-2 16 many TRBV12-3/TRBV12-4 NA CASTSSLKQFNYGYTF TGTGCCAGCACCTCTTCCCTCAAACAGTTTAACTATGGCTACACCTTC
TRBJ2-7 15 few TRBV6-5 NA CASSDDSSPPYEQYF TGTGCCAGCAGTGACGACAGCTCCCCTCCCTACGAGCAGTACTTC
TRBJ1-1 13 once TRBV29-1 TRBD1 CSVGVRQGTEAFF TGCAGCGTTGGTGTCCGACAGGGGACTGAAGCTTTCTTT
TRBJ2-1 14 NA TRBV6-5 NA CASTLGAGMNEQFF TGTGCCAGCACCTTGGGGGCAGGGATGAATGAGCAGTTCTTC
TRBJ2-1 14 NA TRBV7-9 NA CASTIGEWNNEQFF TGTGCCAGCACCATAGGGGAATGGAACAATGAGCAGTTCTTC
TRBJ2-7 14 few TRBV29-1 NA CSVEERTKPYIQYF TGCAGCGTTGAAGAACGTACCAAGCCCTATATTCAGTACTTC
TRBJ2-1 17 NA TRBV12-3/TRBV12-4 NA CATERVPGENSYNEQFF TGTGCCACCGAGAGAGTACCGGGTGAGAACTCCTACAATGAGCAGTTCTTC
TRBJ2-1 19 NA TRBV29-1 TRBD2 CSVDASGRAKGRSYNEQFF TGCAGCGTTGACGCTAGCGGGAGGGCCAAGGGAAGGTCCTACAATGAGCAGTTCTTC
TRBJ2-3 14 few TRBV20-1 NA CSARPQFEGDTQYF TGCAGTGCTAGGCCCCAATTCGAGGGGGATACGCAGTATTTT
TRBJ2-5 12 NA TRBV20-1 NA CSARLGRETQYF TGCAGTGCTAGGCTGGGGCGGGAGACCCAGTACTTC
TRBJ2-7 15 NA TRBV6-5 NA CASSYSESFPYEQYF TGTGCCAGCAGTTACTCCGAGTCTTTCCCCTACGAGCAGTACTTC
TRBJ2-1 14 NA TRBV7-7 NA CASGPGARHNEQFF TGTGCTAGCGGCCCTGGTGCACGTCACAATGAGCAGTTCTTC
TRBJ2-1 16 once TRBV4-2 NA CASSQDSALRVDEQFF TGTGCCAGCAGCCAAGATTCGGCCCTAAGGGTTGATGAGCAGTTCTTC
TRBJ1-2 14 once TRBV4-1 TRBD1 CASSHPDRAHGYTF TGCGCCAGCAGCCACCCTGACAGGGCCCATGGCTACACCTTC
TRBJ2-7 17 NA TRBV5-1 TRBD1 CASSLGVGTGGPYEQYF TGCGCCAGCAGCTTGGGTGTCGGGACAGGGGGACCCTACGAGCAGTACTTC
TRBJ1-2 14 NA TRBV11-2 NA CASSLGRGKDGYTF TGTGCCAGCAGCTTAGGGCGTGGGAAGGATGGCTACACCTTC
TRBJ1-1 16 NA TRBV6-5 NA CASTTEGGRRNTEAFF TGTGCCAGCACCACCGAGGGGGGCCGGAGGAACACTGAAGCTTTCTTT
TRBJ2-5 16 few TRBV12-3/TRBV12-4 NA CASSLGGGGFQETQYF TGTGCCAGCAGTTTAGGAGGAGGGGGCTTCCAAGAGACCCAGTACTTC
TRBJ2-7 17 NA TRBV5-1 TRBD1 CASSLAGQGPSSYEQYF TGCGCCAGCAGCTTGGCGGGACAGGGGCCTTCATCCTACGAGCAGTACTTC
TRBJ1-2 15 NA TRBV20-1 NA CSAGTTGATNYGYTF TGCAGTGCTGGAACGACAGGAGCAACTAACTATGGCTACACCTTC
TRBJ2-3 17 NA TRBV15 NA CATSRDSLATAADTQYF TGTGCCACCAGCAGAGACTCTCTAGCGACGGCGGCAGATACGCAGTATTTT
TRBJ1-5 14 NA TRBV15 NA CATSRSTGPQPQHF TGTGCCACCAGCAGATCGACAGGTCCGCAGCCCCAGCATTTT
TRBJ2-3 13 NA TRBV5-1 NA CASSRIPTDTQYF TGCGCCAGCAGTAGGATACCCACAGATACGCAGTATTTT
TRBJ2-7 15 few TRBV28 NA CASSLSGLNTYEQYF TGTGCCAGCAGTTTATCAGGGTTAAATACCTACGAGCAGTACTTC
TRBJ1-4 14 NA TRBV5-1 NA CASSLGQGYEKLFF TGCGCCAGCAGCTTGGGCCAGGGTTATGAAAAACTGTTTTTT
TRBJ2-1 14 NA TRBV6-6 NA CASSYLRSSNEQFF TGTGCCAGCAGTTACTTGCGGTCTAGCAATGAGCAGTTCTTC
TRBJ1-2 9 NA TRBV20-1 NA CSASHGYTF TGCAGTGCTAGCCATGGCTACACCTTC
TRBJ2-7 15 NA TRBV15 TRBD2 CATSRDAGGPGEQYF TGTGCCACCAGCAGAGATGCGGGAGGGCCGGGCGAGCAGTACTTC
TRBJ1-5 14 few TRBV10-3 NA CAISEYGSNQPQHF TGTGCCATCAGCGAGTACGGTAGCAATCAGCCCCAGCATTTT
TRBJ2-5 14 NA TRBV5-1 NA CASSLDTAQEAQYF TGCGCCAGCAGCTTGGATACTGCGCAAGAGGCCCAGTACTTC
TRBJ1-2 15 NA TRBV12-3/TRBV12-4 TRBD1 CASSPGTGRNYGYTF TGTGCCAGCAGTCCCGGGACAGGCAGAAACTATGGCTACACCTTC
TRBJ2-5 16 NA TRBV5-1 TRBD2 CASSLVPGLPQETQYF TGCGCCAGCAGCTTGGTTCCGGGACTACCCCAAGAGACCCAGTACTTC
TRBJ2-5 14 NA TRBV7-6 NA CASSFSRVQETQYF TGTGCCAGCAGCTTTAGCCGGGTCCAAGAGACCCAGTACTTC
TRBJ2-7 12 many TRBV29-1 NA CSVEGQSYEQYF TGCAGCGTTGAAGGGCAGTCCTACGAGCAGTACTTC
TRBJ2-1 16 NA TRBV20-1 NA CSARGRLARGVNEQFF TGCAGTGCTAGAGGCCGCCTAGCGAGAGGAGTCAATGAGCAGTTCTTC
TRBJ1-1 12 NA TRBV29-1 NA CSLGGRNTEAFF TGCAGCTTGGGGGGGCGGAACACTGAAGCTTTCTTT
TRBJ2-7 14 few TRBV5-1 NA CASSSGTLTYEQYF TGCGCCAGCAGCTCCGGGACACTTACCTACGAGCAGTACTTC
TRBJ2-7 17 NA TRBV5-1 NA CASSGRGAQTPLYEQYF TGCGCCAGCAGCGGCCGGGGGGCGCAAACTCCTCTCTACGAGCAGTACTTC
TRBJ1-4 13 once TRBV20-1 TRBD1 CSAPTGGNEKLFF TGCAGTGCTCCAACAGGGGGGAATGAAAAACTGTTTTTT
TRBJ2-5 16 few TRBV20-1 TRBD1 CSARDWSGTVEETQYF TGCAGTGCTAGAGATTGGTCAGGGACAGTCGAAGAGACCCAGTACTTC
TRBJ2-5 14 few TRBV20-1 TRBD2 CSAPKLAGVETQYF TGCAGTGCACCTAAACTAGCGGGGGTAGAGACCCAGTACTTC
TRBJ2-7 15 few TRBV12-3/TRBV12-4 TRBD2 CASSPPGLASYEQYF TGTGCCAGCAGCCCTCCGGGACTAGCGTCCTACGAGCAGTACTTC
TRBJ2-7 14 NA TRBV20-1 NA CSARWVQGNDEQYF TGCAGTGCTAGGTGGGTTCAGGGGAACGACGAGCAGTACTTC
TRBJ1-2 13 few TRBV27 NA CASSLSQGLGYTF TGTGCCAGCAGTTTATCCCAGGGATTGGGCTACACCTTC
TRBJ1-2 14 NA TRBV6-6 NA CASRYTWQGYGYTF TGTGCCAGCAGGTATACATGGCAAGGCTATGGCTACACCTTC
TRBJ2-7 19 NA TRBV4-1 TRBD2 CASSQDSGTSGRTYNEQYF TGCGCCAGCAGCCAAGATTCCGGAACTAGCGGGAGGACCTACAATGAGCAGTACTTC